Listed below are T cell receptor beta chains from one sample, sequenced in a study of blood T cells in healthy people across ages. Via MiXCR, TCRdb re-called the 5' RACE reads, giving one row per CDR3 protein. This sample has 850,000 to 1,100,000 distinct CDR3 sequences, with around two fifths found just once. The sample was blood. The receptors here all came from a man younger than 30 in good health. CDR3s include the opening cysteine and the closing phenylalanine or tryptophan. The D gene is left open where the match is weak. Some rows mark clone size as missing; the rest say once, few, many or name a class of expanded clone.

>few|NA|TRBJ2-2|TRBV29-1
CSVADGAGELFF
TGCAGCGTCGCAGACGGGGCAGGGGAGCTGTTTTTT
>few|TRBD1|TRBJ1-2|TRBV5-1
CASSSGTGGKDGYTF
TGCGCCAGCAGCTCCGGGACAGGGGGAAAGGATGGCTACACCTTC
>NA|TRBD2|TRBJ2-7|TRBV11-1
CASSPREGIFYEQYF
TGTGCCAGCAGCCCCCGGGAGGGGATATTCTACGAGCAGTACTTC
>NA|NA|TRBJ2-7|TRBV12-3/TRBV12-4
CASSFGRNRYNEQYF
TGTGCCAGCAGTTTCGGCCGAAACCGCTACAATGAGCAGTACTTC
>few|NA|TRBJ1-2|TRBV12-3/TRBV12-4
CASRPASTGYGYTF
TGTGCCAGCAGACCAGCCTCCACGGGCTATGGCTACACCTTC
>NA|NA|TRBJ1-2|TRBV15
CATSIDSVQGVGYTF
TGTGCCACCAGCATAGATTCGGTGCAAGGGGTTGGCTACACCTTC
>few|NA|TRBJ2-7|TRBV4-2
CASSQEGGTAIYEQYF
TGTGCCAGCAGCCAAGAAGGGGGGACAGCGATCTACGAGCAGTACTTC
>few|NA|TRBJ1-2|TRBV7-2
CASSLPETGFYGYTF
TGTGCCAGCAGCTTGCCAGAGACAGGCTTCTATGGCTACACCTTC
>NA|TRBD1|TRBJ1-4|TRBV20-1
CSAMGQGERKLFF
TGCAGTGCCATGGGACAGGGGGAAAGGAAACTGTTTTTT
>few|NA|TRBJ2-3|TRBV7-3
CASSLTGGGTQYF
TGTGCCAGCAGCTTAACGGGAGGGGGTACGCAGTATTTT
>NA|NA|TRBJ2-4|TRBV4-2
CASSQDWQQAKNIQYF
TGTGCCAGCAGCCAAGATTGGCAGCAAGCCAAAAACATTCAGTACTTC
>NA|NA|TRBJ1-4|TRBV9
CASSENPTNEKLFF
TGTGCCAGCAGCGAAAACCCAACTAATGAAAAACTGTTTTTT
>NA|NA|TRBJ2-7|TRBV4-1
CASSQTENYEQYF
TGCGCCAGCAGCCAAACGGAAAACTACGAGCAGTACTTC
>NA|NA|TRBJ1-6|TRBV7-2
CASSFRTNNNSPLHF
TGTGCCAGCAGCTTTAGGACAAACAATAATTCACCCCTCCACTTT
>few|NA|TRBJ1-2|TRBV27
CASSLRGRGSSNYGYTF
TGTGCCAGCAGTTTAAGGGGCAGGGGTTCATCTAATTATGGCTACACCTTC
>few|NA|TRBJ2-4|TRBV12-3/TRBV12-4
CASSSPRGAKNIQYF
TGTGCCAGCAGTTCGCCCCGTGGTGCCAAAAACATTCAGTACTTC